The 8 T cell receptor beta chains reported below all come from one sample, sequenced in a study of blood T cell repertoires in COVID-19. Some clones are missing from TCRdb's copy, which holds only in-frame ones; the method was immunoSEQ multiplex PCR. Of about 150,000 clones detected, 75% to 85% appear once; the ten largest clones hold roughly 12%. Sequencing was done on a sample of peripheral blood. Receptors were obtained from a woman aged 60 to 75 with COVID-19, enrolled during active disease.

The chain joins TRBV21-1 to TRBJ1-2; TRBD1, as called in the table, went unchecked against the DNA. TRBV21-1 represents a pseudogene. This CDR3 region has 17 residues. The CDR3 DNA follows: TGTGCCAGCAGCAAAGTGGGGGCGTCGTCAGGGGATCATGGCTACACCTTC. Its translation: CASSKVGASSGDHGYTF.

This chain joins TRBV6-5 and TRBJ1-5, with D unresolved. Germline V lookup: CDR1 MNHEY, CDR2 SVGAGI. V dropped 2 bases and J dropped 2 bases, with 7 bases sitting between them. The CDR3 runs 14 residues. CDR3 sequence (DNA): TGTGCCAGCAGTTACCAGAGGGGCAATCAGCCCCAGCATTTT. It codes for CASSYQRGNQPQHF.

J is TRBJ1-3 and V is TRBV9; no clear D. Trimming removed 3 bases from V and 2 bases from J, with 3 bases in between. There are 12 residues in the CDR3. In germline, CDR1 is SGDLS, CDR2 YYNGEE. CDR3 in DNA: TGTGCCAGCAGCGCAACTGGAAACACCATATATTTT. Translated, it gives CASSATGNTIYF.

CDR3 sequence reads: CASSQGGKGQRFLFF. Written as DNA, the CDR3 is TGTGCCAGCAGCCAAGGGGGGAAGGGACAAAGATTTCTGTTTTTT. The chain recombines TRBV3-1 (or the pseudogene TRBV3-2) with TRBJ1-4; perhaps TRBD1 as D (6 bases). Germline V CDR1 and CDR2: LGHDT, YNNKEL (reference sequence). The CDR3 spans 15 residues. Trimming shortened V by 1 base and J by 14 bases, and 20 bases separated the two germline ends.

V is TRBV19 and J is TRBJ2-5; 7 positions agree with TRBD1. The CDR3 extends over 14 amino acids. Germline CDR1 LNHDA, CDR2 SQIVND (reference sequence). The junction had 7 bases not matched to a gene; V was cut back by 5 bases and J by 4 bases. CDR3 region: CASSALGQRETQYF. CDR3 bases: TGTGCCAGTAGTGCCCTGGGACAGAGAGAGACCCAGTACTTC.

CDR3 sequence: CASSLSGGSGNTIYF. In nucleotides, the CDR3 is TGTGCCAGCAGTTTATCGGGGGGCTCTGGAAACACCATATATTTT. V usage is TRBV27 and J usage is TRBJ1-3, with D possibly TRBD1 on 5 matching bases. The CDR3 consists of 15 residues. Germline-derived CDR1 and CDR2 are MNHEY and SMNVEV (reference sequence). Trimming took 0 bases from V and 0 from J, leaving 6 bases between them.

This sequence joins TRBV6-5 and TRBJ1-4, with D hard to call. This CDR3 has 13 residues. V dropped 5 bases and J dropped 0 bases, with 4 bases sitting between them. Germline assignment: CDR1 MNHEY and CDR2 SVGAGI. The CDR3 spells CASSPATNEKLFF. CDR3 nucleotide sequence: TGTGCCAGCAGTCCTGCAACTAATGAAAAACTGTTTTTT.

J is TRBJ2-1 and V is TRBV27, with 13 bases lining up with TRBD2. There are 17 residues in the CDR3. J lost 3 bases, V lost 4 bases, and 6 bases had no gene match. Per the germline V gene, CDR1 is MNHEY and CDR2 is SMNVEV (reference sequence). Written as DNA, the CDR3 is TGTGCCAGCAGTTCCACCCGGACTAGCGGGAGCTACAATGAGCAGTTCTTC. Protein: CASSSTRTSGSYNEQFF.